The 5 T cell receptor beta chains reported below all come from one sample, sequenced in a study of cytomegalovirus exposure and HLA in healthy donors. In the PCR, 60 Vbeta and 13 Jbeta primers were used. Only in-frame clones appear in the TCRdb table, and some are missing; sequencing was by immunoSEQ multiplex PCR. The sample lists tens of thousands of clones; roughly two thirds were seen once. Sequencing was done on a sample of PBMCs. These receptor sequences come from a man in his 60s in good health and CMV-seropositive.

As for this clone: Relative to the germline gene, one junction end is altered; a read error may explain this. The chain uses TRBV6-6 and TRBJ1-2, with D possibly being TRBD1 (6 bases). Germline V lookup: CDR1 MNHNY, CDR2 SVGAGI (reference sequence). The CDR3 contains 12 residues. The CDR3 protein is CASSRTTGPWFF. CDR3 coding DNA: TGTGCCAGCAGTCGTACGACAGGCCCCTGGTTCTTC.

CDR3: CASSLGTGGHYNEQFF. The CDR3 nucleotides are TGCGCCAGCAGCTTGGGAACAGGGGGGCACTACAATGAGCAGTTCTTC. V and J are TRBV5-1 and TRBJ2-1; 8 bases map to TRBD1. The CDR3 contains 16 residues. J gave up 3 bases and V 0 bases, and 5 bases lay outside the gene matches. Germline V gene data show CDR1 as SGHRS and CDR2 as YFSETQ.

The chain is built from TRBV5-1 and TRBJ2-5; D is undetermined. Germline V lookup: CDR1 SGHRS, CDR2 YFSETQ. Between the trimmed V and J ends, which lost 7 bases and 4 bases, there was a span of 11 bases. The CDR3 runs to 12 residues. The CDR3 loop is CASGVAGETQYF. CDR3 bases: TGCGCCAGCGGCGTAGCCGGAGAGACCCAGTACTTC.

The genes are TRBV5-8 and TRBJ2-1; 9 positions agree with TRBD2. This CDR3 comprises 17 residues. Germline V gives CDR1 SGHTS, CDR2 YDEGEE. Trimming took 0 bases from V and 6 from J; bases not matched to a gene: 10. CDR3 loop: CASSLVGFSGRTNEQFF. The DNA of the CDR3 is TGTGCCAGCAGCTTGGTGGGTTTTAGCGGGAGAACCAATGAGCAGTTCTTC.

The rearrangement joins TRBV7-8 to TRBJ2-3, with a weak D call TRBD2 (6 bases). The length of the CDR3 is 16 residues. Germline CDR1 and CDR2: SGHVS and FQNEAQ. V was clipped by 0 bases and J by 2 bases, with 12 bases between them. For the CDR3, the DNA is TGTGCCAGCAGCTTAGCGCGCGGGGTACCCACAGATACGCAGTATTTT. Its translation: CASSLARGVPTDTQYF. Looking up the rest from reference TRBV7-8 and TRBJ2-3 gives the full variable domain: GAGVSQSPRYKVAKRGQDVALRCDPISGHVSLFWYQQALGQGPEFLTYFQNEAQLDKSGLPSDRFFAERPEGSVSTLKIQRTQQEDSAVYLCASSLARGVPTDTQYFGPGTRLTVL.